Each of the 30 T cell receptor beta chains below was sequenced from the same sample in a study of CD8 T cells in Susac syndrome (dated by TCRdb to between 2018 and 2021). The library was obtained by the immunoSEQ multiplex PCR assay. RNA was extracted using the RNeasy kit, and roughly 0.5 to 1 ug of the RNA was reverse transcribed with random hexamers. TCRdb cleaned the public reads at Q25 with fastp, built clones with MiXCR and kept in-frame beta chains. CDR3 protein sequences are deduplicated, and each keeps its most common genes and DNA. The sample table records around 190,000 distinct CDR3 sequences; roughly 92% of these occur just once. The ten largest account for approximately 0.1% of the sample. The sequencing sample was made of CD4+ T cells from PBMCs. Receptors originate from a human donor in good health.

This chain links TRBV7-6 with TRBJ1-6; D possibly corresponds to TRBD1 (6 bases). Germline-derived CDR1 and CDR2 are SGHVS and FNYEAQ. Trimming pared 1 base from V and 5 bases from J, leaving 9 bases between. This CDR3 is built from 15 residues. The CDR3 here is CASSLEDRNNSPLHF. The DNA of the CDR3 is TGTGCCAGCAGCTTAGAGGACAGAAATAATTCACCCCTCCACTTT.

The chain uses TRBV15 and TRBJ1-3; D is uncertain. CDR1 is LNHNV and CDR2 is YYDKDF in the germline V gene (reference sequence). This CDR3 comprises 11 residues. Trimming removed 8 bases from V and 2 bases from J, with 4 bases in between. Here the CDR3 DNA reads TGTGCCACCCGAACTGGAAACACCATATATTTT. This gives the protein CATRTGNTIYF.

V gene TRBV7-2 combines with J gene TRBJ1-1; D is ambiguous. The V end was cut by 2 bases, the J end by 6 bases, with 13 bases between. Germline CDR1 SGHTA, CDR2 FQGNSA. The CDR3 runs to 14 residues. For the CDR3, the DNA is TGTGCCAGCAGCTTAAACTGGGAAGGAGCTGAAGCTTTCTTT. Protein sequence: CASSLNWEGAEAFF.

The CDR3 coding sequence is TGCAGCGTCCTTCGACAGGGACGAGAACTGTTTTTT. Protein product: CSVLRQGRELFF. The chain recombines TRBV29-1 with TRBJ1-4; 7 nucleotides agree with TRBD1. J lost 12 bases, V lost 6 bases, and 10 bases had no gene match. The germline gives CDR1 SQVTM, CDR2 ANQGSEA. The CDR3 is 12 residues long.

Written as DNA, the CDR3 is TGTGCCAGCAGTGGGGAACGGGCCGCCTACAATGAGCAGTTCTTC. This sequence encodes CASSGERAAYNEQFF. The genes are TRBV2 and TRBJ2-1, with D unclear. Trimming shortened V by 4 bases and J by 2 bases, and 12 bases separated the two germline ends. CDR1 is SNHLY, CDR2 FYNNEI, per germline. This CDR3 contains 15 residues.

This clonotype was seen a handful of times. The chain combines TRBV13 with TRBJ2-7; D gene ambiguous. CDR1 and CDR2 (germline): PRHDT, FYEKMQ (reference sequence). Trimming took off 2 bases at V and 6 bases at J, with 11 bases between the two ends. The CDR3 is 13 amino acids. CDR3 in DNA: TGTGCCAGCAGCTTAAGGACGGTGCTCGAGCAGTACGTC. Protein: CASSLRTVLEQYV.

The gene calls are TRBV20-1 and TRBJ1-2; D is undetermined. This CDR3 is 11 amino acids long. Germline V lookup: CDR1 DFQATT, CDR2 SNEGSKA (reference sequence). V was shortened by 4 bases and J by 7 bases, with 10 bases between the two germline ends. CDR3 sequence: CSAIGVRGYTF. CDR3 nucleotide sequence: TGCAGTGCTATAGGTGTTCGTGGCTACACCTTC.

The V call is TRBV7-2, the J call TRBJ1-2, with D hard to call. The germline CDR1 and CDR2 sequences are SGHTA and FQGNSA. The CDR3 spans 15 residues. The V end lost 2 bases, the J end lost 4 bases, and 14 bases lay between the germline ends. This CDR3 is CASSLTDNPIYGYTF. CDR3 nucleotides: TGTGCCAGCAGCTTAACAGACAACCCCATCTATGGCTACACCTTC.

This rearrangement joins TRBV7-2 to TRBJ2-5; weak D call: TRBD2 (6 bases). V lost 5 bases and J 5 bases, leaving 18 bases between the germline ends. Germline V gene sequence: CDR1 SGHTA, CDR2 FQGNSA. This CDR3 has 15 residues. This chain's CDR3 is CASSPAGRREETQYF. In DNA form, the CDR3 reads TGTGCCAGCAGCCCCGCGGGGCGGAGGGAGGAGACCCAGTACTTC.

The genes are TRBV19 and TRBJ1-5, with D perhaps matching TRBD1 (5 bases). The CDR3 runs to 15 residues. With 5 bases removed from V and 3 bases from J, the gap between germline ends came to 14 bases. Germline CDR1 reads LNHDA; CDR2 reads SQIVND (reference sequence). The CDR3: CASSGRGLSNQPQHF. CDR3 nucleotides: TGTGCCAGTAGTGGCCGGGGCCTTTCCAATCAGCCCCAGCATTTT.

The V and J genes are TRBV15 and TRBJ1-2; maybe TRBD1 (6 bases). The V gene lost 3 bases and the J gene lost 1 base, with 21 bases spanning the gap. Germline V lookup: CDR1 LNHNV, CDR2 YYDKDF (reference sequence). The CDR3 is 18 residues long. CDR3 nucleotides: TGTGCCACCAGCAGTACCGGGACACCCCAAGCGAGTAACTATGGCTACACCTTC. As protein: CATSSTGTPQASNYGYTF.

This chain uses TRBV28 with TRBJ2-5; the D is unclear. Trimming stripped 2 bases from V and 5 bases from J, with 6 bases between. The germline CDR1 and CDR2 sequences are MDHEN and SYDVKM. The CDR3 consists of 12 residues. The CDR3 region is CASSLGYETQYF. The DNA of the CDR3 is TGTGCCAGCAGTTTAGGTTATGAGACCCAGTACTTC. The complete variable domain, with remaining parts taken from reference TRBV28 and TRBJ2-5, reads DVKVTQSSRYLVKRTGEKVFLECVQDMDHENMFWYRQDPGLGLRLIYFSYDVKMKEKGDIPEGYSVSREKKERFSLILESASTNQTSMYLCASSLGYETQYFGPGTRLLVL.

The J gene is TRBJ1-5, the V gene TRBV20-1; D call uncertain. Germline V gene lookup returns CDR1 DFQATT and CDR2 SNEGSKA (reference sequence). V was cut by 1 base and J by 0 bases, with 13 bases left in between. CDR3 size: 16 residues. The CDR3 region has the DNA TGCAGTGCTAGAGTGAGGGCCGGGTATAGCAATCAGCCCCAGCATTTT. It specifies CSARVRAGYSNQPQHF.

The chain carries TRBV5-1 and TRBJ2-7, with D uncertain. Germline values: CDR1 SGHRS, CDR2 YFSETQ. V was pared by 5 bases and J by 0 bases, with 3 bases between. The CDR3 length is 11 residues. The CDR3 loop is CASRRSYEQYF. CDR3 coding DNA: TGCGCCAGCAGGCGCTCCTACGAGCAGTACTTC.

The chain is built from TRBV28 and TRBJ1-3; tentatively, D is TRBD1 (5 bases). This CDR3 is 15 amino acids long. Germline lookup yields CDR1 MDHEN and CDR2 SYDVKM. V gave up 5 bases and J gave up 1 base, with 12 bases separating them. CDR3 nucleotides: TGTGCCAGCAGTACGACAGAGAAATCTGGAAACACCATATATTTT. Translation: CASSTTEKSGNTIYF.

The chain carries TRBV6-5 and TRBJ1-5; D unresolved. Trimming shortened V by 2 bases and J by 3 bases, and 5 bases separated the two germline ends. This CDR3 region has 13 residues. Germline V CDR1 and CDR2: MNHEY, SVGAGI. CDR3 amino acids: CASSYDHNQPQHF. The CDR3 DNA sequence: TGTGCCAGCAGTTACGATCACAATCAGCCCCAGCATTTT.

The rearrangement links TRBV2 to TRBJ1-1; D not certain. Germline V CDR1 and CDR2: SNHLY, FYNNEI. Trimming left V 1 base short and J 1 base short, with 10 bases between. This CDR3 spans 15 amino acids. CDR3 region: CASSEGRTRNTEAFF. CDR3 nucleotide sequence: TGTGCCAGCAGTGAAGGGCGGACCCGGAACACTGAAGCTTTCTTT.

The genes are TRBV29-1 and TRBJ2-3, with TRBD1 identical over 8 bases. The V gene's germline CDR1 is SQVTM and CDR2 ANQGSEA. J gave up 4 bases and V 3 bases, and 9 bases lay outside the gene matches. There are 15 residues in the CDR3. As DNA, the CDR3 is TGCAGCGTTGACGAGACAGGGGTTTCGGCAGATACGCAGTATTTT. It specifies CSVDETGVSADTQYF.

This clonotype was counted a single time. The rearrangement joins TRBV29-1 to TRBJ1-2; perhaps TRBD1 as D (5 bases). Trimming took 8 bases from V and 2 from J, leaving 9 bases between them. The germline CDR1 and CDR2 sequences are SQVTM and ANQGSEA. The CDR3 covers 11 residues. The CDR3 bases are TGCAGCTCAGAGGGGAACTATGGCTACACCTTC. Amino acids: CSSEGNYGYTF.

The chain links TRBV28 to TRBJ1-2; 8 positions match TRBD1. Germline loops: CDR1 MDHEN, CDR2 SYDVKM. Trimming took 5 bases from V and 0 from J; bases not matched to a gene: 14. The CDR3 extends over 18 amino acids. CDR3: CASSPQWEDRDSNYGYTF. CDR3 DNA sequence: TGTGCCAGCAGTCCTCAGTGGGAGGACAGGGACTCTAACTATGGCTACACCTTC.

The chain couples TRBV19 to TRBJ1-1; unclear D gene. Germline values: CDR1 LNHDA, CDR2 SQIVND (reference sequence). V was pared by 3 bases and J by 8 bases, with 10 bases between. The CDR3 loop spans 12 amino acids. CDR3 sequence (DNA): TGTGCCAGTAGTATCAGGCCAGGAGAAGCTTTCTTT. This codes for CASSIRPGEAFF.

This chain joins TRBV7-2 and TRBJ2-5; D might be TRBD1 or TRBD2, each matching 6 bases. V lost 5 bases and J 7 bases, leaving 14 bases between the germline ends. Germline CDR1 reads SGHTA; CDR2 reads FQGNSA. The CDR3 covers 13 residues. The CDR3 is CASSLGLTGTQYF. The CDR3 nucleotides are TGTGCCAGCAGCCTGGGACTGACAGGGACCCAGTACTTC.

This clonotype was counted between two and nine times. The chain carries TRBV7-2 and TRBJ2-7, with D unclear. V was pared by 5 bases and J by 2 bases, with 7 bases between. Germline loops: CDR1 SGHTA, CDR2 FQGNSA. The CDR3 consists of 12 residues. CDR3 in amino acids: CASSPDTYEQYF. The CDR3 nucleotides read TGTGCCAGCAGCCCGGATACCTACGAGCAGTACTTC.

V is TRBV19 and J is TRBJ1-5; D might be TRBD1 (5 bases). The V end lost 2 bases, the J end lost 4 bases, and 18 bases lay between the germline ends. The CDR3 is 17 amino acids. Germline assignment: CDR1 LNHDA and CDR2 SQIVND (reference sequence). The CDR3 loop is CASSIMSGAGLNQPQHF. CDR3 in DNA: TGTGCCAGTAGTATAATGAGTGGGGCCGGATTGAATCAGCCCCAGCATTTT.

This sequence joins TRBV20-1 and TRBJ2-3; 8 nucleotides match TRBD2. V trimming: 3 bases; J trimming: 3 bases; junction bases outside the gene matches: 5. Germline V CDR1 and CDR2: DFQATT, SNEGSKA (reference sequence). The CDR3 is made up of 14 amino acids. The CDR3 sequence is CSASISGGTDTQYF. The CDR3 nucleotides read TGCAGTGCTAGCATAAGCGGGGGAACAGATACGCAGTATTTT.

This clonotype came up once. The gene calls are TRBV3-1 and TRBJ2-5; 8 nucleotides match TRBD2. Trimming cost V 1 base and J 5 bases; bases outside gene matches: 9. CDR3 size: 16 residues. The germline V gene encodes CDR1 LGHDT and CDR2 YNNKEL (reference sequence). Here the CDR3 DNA reads TGTGCCAGCAGCCAAGGGACGGGGGGGCCTAGGGAGACCCAGTACTTC. This translates into CASSQGTGGPRETQYF.

The chain recombines TRBV5-1 with TRBJ2-1; 9 positions agree with TRBD2. Germline loops: CDR1 SGHRS, CDR2 YFSETQ. The CDR3 runs 15 residues. J lost 8 bases, V lost 0 bases, and 6 bases had no gene match. The CDR3 sequence is CASSLVLAGPHEQFF. In DNA, the CDR3 is TGCGCCAGCAGCTTGGTTCTAGCGGGGCCCCATGAGCAGTTCTTC. Looking up the rest from reference TRBV5-1 and TRBJ2-1 gives the full variable domain: KAGVTQTPRYLIKTRGQQVTLSCSPISGHRSVSWYQQTPGQGLQFLFEYFSETQRNKGNFPGRFSGRQFSNSRSEMNVSTLELGDSALYLCASSLVLAGPHEQFFGPGTRLTVL.

The chain links TRBV12-3 or TRBV12-4 to TRBJ1-1, with a tentative D call TRBD1 (5 bases). The CDR3 contains 14 residues. V was shortened by 3 bases and J by 5 bases, with 13 bases between the two germline ends. DNA of the CDR3: TGTGCCAGCAGTTTGGGACTCCGGTTGACTGAAGCTTTCTTT. Its translation is CASSLGLRLTEAFF.

The V gene is TRBV7-9, the J gene TRBJ2-2, with D hard to call. CDR3 length: 14 amino acids. The germline V and J ends were trimmed by 7 bases and 0 bases, with 9 bases remaining between them. The germline V gene encodes CDR1 SEHNR and CDR2 FQNEAQ (reference sequence). In DNA form, the CDR3 reads TGTGCCAGCAATGGGCCTTCGAACACCGGGGAGCTGTTTTTT. As protein: CASNGPSNTGELFF.

The CDR3 DNA reads TGTGCCAGCGGAACTAACGCGGGACAGGGCTACTCAGGGCGGGGCTACACCTTC. This encodes CASGTNAGQGYSGRGYTF. This sequence joins TRBV28 and TRBJ1-2; 9 nucleotides match TRBD1. The CDR3 covers 18 residues. The germline CDR1 and CDR2 sequences are MDHEN and SYDVKM. V was clipped by 8 bases and J by 8 bases; unmatched bases: 24.